The present T cell receptor beta chain was sequenced within a study of response to subunit inactivated influenza vaccine. TCRdb re-analysed the RT-PCR reads in MiXCR, keeping a single row per CDR3 protein. The data contain hundreds of thousands of distinct CDR3 sequences, roughly 18% of them singletons. The CDR3 sequence is 14 residues long. V shed 5 bases and J 6 bases; nucleotides not matched to a gene: 10. CDR1 MNHEY and CDR2 SVGEGT come from the germline V gene. The sample here was PBMCs from blood, taken approximately 5 days after vaccination. This receptor was identified in a middle-aged man who received an inactivated influenza vaccine. The J gene is TRBJ2-7, the V gene TRBV6-2 or TRBV6-3, with 7 bases lining up with TRBD1. CDR3 nucleotides: TGTGCCAGCAGTCAGGACAGGCTTCTCTCCGAGCAGTACTTC. Translation gives CASSQDRLLSEQYF.